The rows below give T cell receptor beta chains drawn from one sample of a study of PD-L1 blockade in urothelial cancer. Here immunoSEQ multiplex PCR was the method, and the copy in TCRdb shows in-frame clones only, minus some. The sample lists under 40,000 clones; about 88% were seen once. The sequencing used PBMCs, collected around atezolizumab (anti-PD-L1) treatment. These receptor sequences come from an older man with urothelial cancer. Both conserved end residues are part of each CDR3. Each record gives: D gene, clone size, V gene, J gene, CDR3 protein, CDR3 DNA. A D gene is named only where the DNA matches it firmly. Clone size is shown for a subset of rows, as once, few, many or a class of expanded clone.

>NA|NA|TRBV27|TRBJ2-7
CASSLDTAAPGGEQYF
TGTGCCAGCAGTTTAGATACCGCGGCCCCCGGCGGCGAGCAGTACTTC
>TRBD2|NA|TRBV6-1|TRBJ2-2
CAMTSGPNTGELFF
TGTGCCATGACTAGCGGGCCGAACACCGGGGAGCTGTTTTTT
>TRBD1|NA|TRBV7-2|TRBJ2-6
CASSPNGQGYGANVLTF
TGTGCCAGCAGCCCGAACGGACAGGGGTACGGGGCCAACGTCCTGACTTTC
>NA|NA|TRBV2|TRBJ2-5
CASSDTRETQYF
TGTGCCAGCAGTGACACCAGGGAGACCCAGTACTTC
>NA|NA|TRBV5-6|TRBJ2-3
CASSRDYGTDTQYF
TGTGCCAGCAGCAGAGACTACGGGACAGATACGCAGTATTTT
>TRBD1|NA|TRBV5-1|TRBJ1-1
CASSLSGTVNTEAFF
TGCGCCAGCAGCTTGTCAGGGACAGTGAACACTGAAGCTTTCTTT
>TRBD1|NA|TRBV30|TRBJ1-4
CARSSSGTGAYLATNEKLFF
TGTGCCCGATCCTCTTCCGGGACAGGCGCGTATTTGGCAACTAATGAAAAACTGTTTTTT
>TRBD2|NA|TRBV19|TRBJ2-2
CASSISRLAGGPNGGELFF
TGTGCCAGTAGTATCTCCAGACTAGCGGGAGGGCCTAATGGCGGGGAGCTGTTTTTT
>TRBD2|few|TRBV18|TRBJ2-7
CASSPLAGANQYYEQYF
TGTGCCAGCTCACCTTTGGCGGGAGCTAATCAGTACTACGAGCAGTACTTC
>TRBD1|NA|TRBV5-1|TRBJ2-5
CASSLWTGLEETQYF
TGCGCCAGCAGCTTGTGGACAGGGCTTGAGGAGACCCAGTACTTC
>NA|once|TRBV2|TRBJ1-3
CASSDIRPGRRKGNTIYF
TGTGCCAGCAGTGACATACGGCCAGGGCGCCGCAAAGGAAACACCATATATTTT
>TRBD2|NA|TRBV5-1|TRBJ2-5
CASSLRASGRGQETQYF
TGCGCCAGCAGCCTGAGGGCTAGCGGGAGGGGGCAAGAGACCCAGTACTTC
>TRBD2|NA|TRBV5-1|TRBJ2-5
CASSSNHGGARQETQYF
TGCGCCAGCAGCTCGAATCACGGGGGGGCCAGACAAGAGACCCAGTACTTC
>NA|NA|TRBV6-4|TRBJ1-5
CASSAEGRYNQPQHF
TGTGCCAGCAGTGCGGAGGGGCGGTACAATCAGCCCCAGCATTTT
>TRBD2|few|TRBV14|TRBJ2-7
CASSQDLAGAPLYF
TGTGCCAGCAGCCAAGATTTAGCGGGAGCTCCCTTGTACTTC
>TRBD1|once|TRBV27|TRBJ2-1
CASSPDRAPLGGNEQFF
TGTGCCAGCAGCCCCGACAGGGCCCCTCTAGGTGGAAATGAGCAGTTCTTC
>NA|NA|TRBV28|TRBJ2-6
CASSLSIIASGANVLTF
TGTGCCAGCAGTTTAAGCATCATTGCCTCTGGGGCCAACGTCCTGACTTTC
>TRBD1|NA|TRBV4-3|TRBJ1-5
CASSQDLSDIKGASNQPQHF
TGCGCCAGCAGCCAAGATCTTTCCGACATCAAGGGGGCGAGCAATCAGCCCCAGCATTTT
>TRBD1|NA|TRBV30|TRBJ1-3
CAWDRAGNTIYF
TGTGCCTGGGACAGGGCTGGAAACACCATATATTTT
>TRBD1|NA|TRBV11-2|TRBJ2-2
CASSRQGNTGELFF
TGTGCCAGCTCGAGACAGGGTAACACCGGGGAGCTGTTTTTT
>NA|NA|TRBV6-1|TRBJ2-7
CASSDPPTPLSSYEQYF
TGTGCCAGCAGTGATCCACCGACTCCCCTAAGCTCCTACGAGCAGTACTTC
>NA|NA|TRBV18|TRBJ2-3
CASSPRGTGADTQYF
TGTGCCAGCTCACCACGCGGGACTGGGGCAGATACGCAGTATTTT
>NA|NA|TRBV9|TRBJ1-2
CASSVAGSETNYGYTF
TGTGCCAGCAGCGTAGCTGGGAGCGAGACGAACTATGGCTACACCTTC
>TRBD1|NA|TRBV4-1|TRBJ1-2
CASSQPYWTGTSYGYTF
TGCGCCAGCAGCCAACCCTACTGGACAGGGACGAGCTATGGCTACACCTTC
>NA|once|TRBV21-1|TRBJ2-7
CAKPGGRFHEQYF
TGTGCCAAGCCGGGAGGGAGGTTCCACGAGCAGTACTTC
>NA|NA|TRBV19|TRBJ1-5
CASSKIGAIRDQPQHF
TGTGCCAGTAGTAAAATAGGGGCGATACGGGATCAGCCCCAGCATTTT